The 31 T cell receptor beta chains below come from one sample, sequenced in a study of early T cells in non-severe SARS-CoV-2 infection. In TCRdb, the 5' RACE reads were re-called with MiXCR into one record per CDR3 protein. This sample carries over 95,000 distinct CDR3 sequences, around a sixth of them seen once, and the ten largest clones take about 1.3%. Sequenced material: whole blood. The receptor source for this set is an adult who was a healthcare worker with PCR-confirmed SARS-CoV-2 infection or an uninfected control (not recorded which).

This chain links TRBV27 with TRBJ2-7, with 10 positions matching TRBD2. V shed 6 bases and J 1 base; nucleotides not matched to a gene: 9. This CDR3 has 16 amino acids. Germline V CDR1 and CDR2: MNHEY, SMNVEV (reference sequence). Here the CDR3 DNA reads TGTGCCAGCAGCCTCACGCGGACTAGCGGTTCCTACGAGCAGTACTTC. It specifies CASSLTRTSGSYEQYF.

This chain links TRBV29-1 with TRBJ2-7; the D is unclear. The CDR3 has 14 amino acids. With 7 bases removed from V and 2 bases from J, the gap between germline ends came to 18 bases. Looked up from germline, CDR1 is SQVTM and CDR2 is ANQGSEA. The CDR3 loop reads CSARNPRGPYEQYF. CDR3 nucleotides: TGCAGCGCGAGGAACCCCCGAGGACCCTACGAGCAGTACTTC.

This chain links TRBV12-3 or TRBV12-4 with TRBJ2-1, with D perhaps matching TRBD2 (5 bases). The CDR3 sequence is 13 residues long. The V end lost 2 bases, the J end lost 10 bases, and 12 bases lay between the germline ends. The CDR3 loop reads CASSLLLAPEQFF. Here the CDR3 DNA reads TGTGCCAGCAGTTTATTGCTAGCACCCGAGCAGTTCTTC.

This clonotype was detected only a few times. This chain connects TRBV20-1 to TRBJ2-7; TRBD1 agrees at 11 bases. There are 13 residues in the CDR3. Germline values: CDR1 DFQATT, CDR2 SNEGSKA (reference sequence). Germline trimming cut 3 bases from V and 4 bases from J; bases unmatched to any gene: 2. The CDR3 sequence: CSASRDRGYEQYF. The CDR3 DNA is TGCAGTGCTAGCCGGGACAGGGGGTACGAGCAGTACTTC.

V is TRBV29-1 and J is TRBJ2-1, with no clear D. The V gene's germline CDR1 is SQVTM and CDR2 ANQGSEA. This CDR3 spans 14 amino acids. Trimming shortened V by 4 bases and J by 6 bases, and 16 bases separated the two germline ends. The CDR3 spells CSVVHEIWINEQFF. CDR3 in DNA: TGCAGCGTTGTCCACGAGATTTGGATCAATGAGCAGTTCTTC.

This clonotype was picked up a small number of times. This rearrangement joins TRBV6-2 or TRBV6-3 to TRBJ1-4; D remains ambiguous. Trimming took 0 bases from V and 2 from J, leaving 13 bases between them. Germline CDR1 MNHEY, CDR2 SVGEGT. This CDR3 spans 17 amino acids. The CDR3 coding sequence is TGTGCCAGCAGTTACTCGAACAGCGAATGGACTAATGAAAAACTGTTTTTT. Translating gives CASSYSNSEWTNEKLFF.

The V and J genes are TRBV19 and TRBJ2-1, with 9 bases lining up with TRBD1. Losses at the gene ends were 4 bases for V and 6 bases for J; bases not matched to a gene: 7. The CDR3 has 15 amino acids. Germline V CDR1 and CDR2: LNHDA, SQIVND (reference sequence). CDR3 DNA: TGTGCCAGTAGTACCGACAGGGGGATAGTCAATGAGCAGTTCTTC. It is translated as CASSTDRGIVNEQFF.

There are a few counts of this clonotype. CDR3 protein: CSVRSGGYTGELFF. CDR3 sequence (DNA): TGCAGCGTTCGATCTGGGGGATACACCGGGGAGCTGTTTTTT. The chain is built from TRBV29-1 and TRBJ2-2; D is possibly TRBD1 or TRBD2 (5 bases each). The CDR3 has 14 amino acids. V was shortened by 5 bases and J by 3 bases, with 13 bases between the two germline ends. Per germline, CDR1 SQVTM and CDR2 ANQGSEA.

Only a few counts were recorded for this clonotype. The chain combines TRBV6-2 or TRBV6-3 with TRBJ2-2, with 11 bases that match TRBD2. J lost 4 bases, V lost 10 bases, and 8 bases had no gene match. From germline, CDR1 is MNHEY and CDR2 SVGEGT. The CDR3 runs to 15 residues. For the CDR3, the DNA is TGTGCCACTAGACGACTAGCGGGACCCACCGGGGAGCTGTTTTTT. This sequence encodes CATRRLAGPTGELFF.

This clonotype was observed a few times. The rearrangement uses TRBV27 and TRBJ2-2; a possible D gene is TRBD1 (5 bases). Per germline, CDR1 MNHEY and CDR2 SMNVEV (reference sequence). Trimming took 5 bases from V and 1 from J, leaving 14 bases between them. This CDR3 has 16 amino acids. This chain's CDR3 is CASSPWGTENTGELFF. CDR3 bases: TGTGCCAGCAGTCCGTGGGGCACGGAGAACACCGGGGAGCTGTTTTTT.

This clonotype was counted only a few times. The CDR3 loop is CASSVGGLGSEQFF. The CDR3 DNA reads as TGTGCCAGCAGCGTAGGTGGGCTAGGCAGTGAGCAGTTCTTC. The chain links TRBV9 to TRBJ2-1; no firm D call. CDR3 length: 14 residues. V lost 0 bases and J lost 9, with 13 bases in between. The germline V gene encodes CDR1 SGDLS and CDR2 YYNGEE.

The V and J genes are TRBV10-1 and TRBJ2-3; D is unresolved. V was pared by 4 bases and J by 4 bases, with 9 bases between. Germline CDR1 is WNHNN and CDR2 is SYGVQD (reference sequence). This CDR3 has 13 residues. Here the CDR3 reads CASSGEASDTQYF. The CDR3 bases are TGCGCCAGCAGTGGGGAAGCTTCAGATACGCAGTATTTT.

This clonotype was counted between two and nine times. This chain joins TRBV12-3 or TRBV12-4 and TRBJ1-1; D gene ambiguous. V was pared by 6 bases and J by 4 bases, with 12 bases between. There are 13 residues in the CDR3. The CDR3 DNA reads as TGTGCCAGCAGCACCGGGAGCCTCACTGAAGCTTTCTTT. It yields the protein CASSTGSLTEAFF.

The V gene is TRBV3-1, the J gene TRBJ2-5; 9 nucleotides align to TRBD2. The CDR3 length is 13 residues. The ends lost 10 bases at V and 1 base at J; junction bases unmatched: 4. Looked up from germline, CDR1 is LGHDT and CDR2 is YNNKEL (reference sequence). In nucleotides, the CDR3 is TGTGCCACCCGCGGGGGGGCCCAAGAGACCCAGTACTTC. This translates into CATRGGAQETQYF.

DNA of the CDR3: TGTGCCAGCAGCTTTCGACAGGCCATCGGGGTTACGCAGTATTTT. It specifies CASSFRQAIGVTQYF. This chain joins TRBV21-1 and TRBJ2-3; the table names TRBD1, a call not compared with the DNA. TRBV21-1 is deemed a pseudogene. CDR3 size: 15 residues.

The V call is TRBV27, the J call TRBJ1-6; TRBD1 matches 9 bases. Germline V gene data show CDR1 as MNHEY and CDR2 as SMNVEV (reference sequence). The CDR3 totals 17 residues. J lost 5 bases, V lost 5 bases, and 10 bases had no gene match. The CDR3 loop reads CASSQPGQGTNNSPLHF. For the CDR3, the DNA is TGTGCCAGCAGTCAACCCGGACAGGGGACTAATAATTCACCCCTCCACTTT.

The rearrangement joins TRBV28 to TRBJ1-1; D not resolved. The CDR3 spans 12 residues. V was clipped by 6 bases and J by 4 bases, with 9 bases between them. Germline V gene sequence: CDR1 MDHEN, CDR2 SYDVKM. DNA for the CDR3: TGTGCCAGCAGACCCGGGCGCACTGAAGCTTTCTTT. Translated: CASRPGRTEAFF.

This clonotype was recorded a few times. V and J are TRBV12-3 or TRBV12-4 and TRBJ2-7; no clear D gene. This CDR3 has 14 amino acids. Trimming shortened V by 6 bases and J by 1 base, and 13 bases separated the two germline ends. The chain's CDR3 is CASSPTTGSYEQYF. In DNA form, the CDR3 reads TGTGCCAGCAGCCCTACGACCGGATCCTACGAGCAGTACTTC.

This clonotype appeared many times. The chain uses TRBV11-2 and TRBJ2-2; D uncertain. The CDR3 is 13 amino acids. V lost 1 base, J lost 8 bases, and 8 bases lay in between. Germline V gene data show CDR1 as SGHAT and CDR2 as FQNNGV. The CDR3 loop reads CASSLVSRGELFF. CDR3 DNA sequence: TGTGCCAGCAGCTTAGTGTCCCGAGGGGAGCTGTTTTTT.

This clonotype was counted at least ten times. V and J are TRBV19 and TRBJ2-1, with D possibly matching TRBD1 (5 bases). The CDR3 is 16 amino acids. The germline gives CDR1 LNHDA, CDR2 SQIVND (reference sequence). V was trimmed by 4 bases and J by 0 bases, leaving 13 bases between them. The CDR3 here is CASSSRQGASYNEQFF. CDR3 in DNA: TGTGCCAGTAGTAGCCGACAAGGGGCCTCCTACAATGAGCAGTTCTTC.

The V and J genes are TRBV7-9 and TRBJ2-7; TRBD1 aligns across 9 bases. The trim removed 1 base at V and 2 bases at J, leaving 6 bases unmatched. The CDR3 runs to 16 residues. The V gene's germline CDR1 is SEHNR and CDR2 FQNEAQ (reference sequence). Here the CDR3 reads CASSLVSGTGTYEQYF. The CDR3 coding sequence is TGTGCCAGCAGCTTAGTTTCAGGGACAGGGACCTACGAGCAGTACTTC. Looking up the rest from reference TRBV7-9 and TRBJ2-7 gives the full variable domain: DTGVSQNPRHKITKRGQNVTFRCDPISEHNRLYWYRQTLGQGPEFLTYFQNEAQLEKSRLLSDRFSAERPKGSFSTLEIQRTEQGDSAMYLCASSLVSGTGTYEQYFGPGTRLTVT.

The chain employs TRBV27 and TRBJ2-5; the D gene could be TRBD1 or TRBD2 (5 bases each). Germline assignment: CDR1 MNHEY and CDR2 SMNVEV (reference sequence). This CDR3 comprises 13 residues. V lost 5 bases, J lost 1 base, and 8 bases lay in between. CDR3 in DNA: TGTGCCAGCAGTGGGGGTCCCCAAGAGACCCAGTACTTC. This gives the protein CASSGGPQETQYF.

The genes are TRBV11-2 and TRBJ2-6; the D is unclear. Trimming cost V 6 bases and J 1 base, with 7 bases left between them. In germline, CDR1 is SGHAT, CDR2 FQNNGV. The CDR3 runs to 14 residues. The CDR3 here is CASSSRSGANVLTF. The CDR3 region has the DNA TGTGCCAGCAGTTCCCGGTCTGGGGCCAACGTCCTGACTTTC.

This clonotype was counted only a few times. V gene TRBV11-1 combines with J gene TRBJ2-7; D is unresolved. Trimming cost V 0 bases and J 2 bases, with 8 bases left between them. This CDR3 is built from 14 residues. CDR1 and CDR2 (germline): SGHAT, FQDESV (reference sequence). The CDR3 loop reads CASSLAATPYEQYF. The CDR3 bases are TGTGCCAGCAGCTTAGCAGCGACACCCTACGAGCAGTACTTC.

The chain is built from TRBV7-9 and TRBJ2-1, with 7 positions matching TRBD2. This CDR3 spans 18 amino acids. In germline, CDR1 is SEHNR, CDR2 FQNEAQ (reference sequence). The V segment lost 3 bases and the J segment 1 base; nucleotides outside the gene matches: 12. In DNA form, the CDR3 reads TGTGCCAGCAGCTTCAGCGTCGGGCTAGCGGCGTCCTACAATGAGCAGTTCTTC. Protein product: CASSFSVGLAASYNEQFF.

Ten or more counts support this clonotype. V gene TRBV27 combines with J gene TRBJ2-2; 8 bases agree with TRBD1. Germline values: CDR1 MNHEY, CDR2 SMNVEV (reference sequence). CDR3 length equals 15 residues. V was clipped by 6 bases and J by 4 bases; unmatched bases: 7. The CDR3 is CASRLNRGVTGELFF. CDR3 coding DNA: TGTGCCAGCAGATTGAACAGGGGGGTCACCGGGGAGCTGTTTTTT.

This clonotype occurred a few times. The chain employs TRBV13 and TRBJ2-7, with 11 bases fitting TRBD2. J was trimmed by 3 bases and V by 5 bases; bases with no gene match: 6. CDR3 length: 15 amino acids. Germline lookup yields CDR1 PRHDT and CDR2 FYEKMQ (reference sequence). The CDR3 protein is CASSHAGTSGYEQYF. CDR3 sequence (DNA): TGTGCCAGCAGCCATGCCGGGACTAGCGGCTACGAGCAGTACTTC.

The CDR3 DNA sequence: TGTGCCTGGAGTGTAAAGCGGGGGGGCCGATACAATGAGCAGTTCTTC. Translated: CAWSVKRGGRYNEQFF. This chain connects TRBV30 to TRBJ2-1, with 10 positions matching TRBD2. Germline trimming cut 0 bases from V and 4 bases from J; bases unmatched to any gene: 6. The CDR3 runs 16 residues. Germline V CDR1 and CDR2: GTSNPN, SVGIG (reference sequence). Drawing the rest from reference TRBV30 and TRBJ2-1, the complete variable domain is SQTIHQWPATLVQPVGSPLSLECTVEGTSNPNLYWYRQAAGRGLQLLFYSVGIGQISSEVPQNLSASRPQDRQFILSSKKLLLSDSGFYLCAWSVKRGGRYNEQFFGPGTRLTVL.

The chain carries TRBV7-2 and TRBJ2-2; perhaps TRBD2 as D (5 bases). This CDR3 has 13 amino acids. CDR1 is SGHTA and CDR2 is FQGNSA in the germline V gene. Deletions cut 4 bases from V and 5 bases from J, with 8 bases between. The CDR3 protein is CASSSRRTGELFF. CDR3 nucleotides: TGTGCCAGCAGCTCTCGGAGGACCGGGGAGCTGTTTTTT.

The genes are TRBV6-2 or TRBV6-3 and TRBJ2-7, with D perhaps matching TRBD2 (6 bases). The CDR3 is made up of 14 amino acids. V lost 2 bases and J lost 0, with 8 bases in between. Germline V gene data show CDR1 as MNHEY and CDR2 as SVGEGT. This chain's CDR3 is CASSYGRPSYEQYF. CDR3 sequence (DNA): TGTGCCAGCAGTTACGGGAGGCCCTCCTACGAGCAGTACTTC.

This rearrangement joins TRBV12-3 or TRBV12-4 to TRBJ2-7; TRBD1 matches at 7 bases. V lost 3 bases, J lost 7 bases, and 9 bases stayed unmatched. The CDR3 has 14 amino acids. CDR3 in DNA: TGTGCCAGCAGTTTTGGGACAGACGGCTGGGAGCAGTACTTC. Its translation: CASSFGTDGWEQYF.